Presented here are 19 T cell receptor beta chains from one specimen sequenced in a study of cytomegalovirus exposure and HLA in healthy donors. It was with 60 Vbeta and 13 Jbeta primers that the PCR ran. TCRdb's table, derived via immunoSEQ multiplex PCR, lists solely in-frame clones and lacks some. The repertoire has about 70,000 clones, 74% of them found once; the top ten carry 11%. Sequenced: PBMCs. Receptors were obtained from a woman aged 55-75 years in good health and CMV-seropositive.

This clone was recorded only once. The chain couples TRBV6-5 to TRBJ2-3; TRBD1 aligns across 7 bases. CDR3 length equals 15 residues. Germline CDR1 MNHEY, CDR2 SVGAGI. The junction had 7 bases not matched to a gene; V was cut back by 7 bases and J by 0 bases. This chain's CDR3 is CASKKRGLSTDTQYF. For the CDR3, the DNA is TGTGCCAGCAAAAAAAGGGGGCTTAGCACAGATACGCAGTATTTT.

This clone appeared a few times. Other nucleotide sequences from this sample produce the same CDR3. The CDR3 DNA sequence: TGCAGTGCTCCAGGGACCTACGAGCAGTACTTC. This sequence encodes CSAPGTYEQYF. The chain recombines TRBV20-1 with TRBJ2-7; maybe TRBD1 (5 bases). This CDR3 has 11 residues. From germline, CDR1 is DFQATT and CDR2 SNEGSKA (reference sequence). V was cut by 5 bases and J by 2 bases, with 7 bases left in between.

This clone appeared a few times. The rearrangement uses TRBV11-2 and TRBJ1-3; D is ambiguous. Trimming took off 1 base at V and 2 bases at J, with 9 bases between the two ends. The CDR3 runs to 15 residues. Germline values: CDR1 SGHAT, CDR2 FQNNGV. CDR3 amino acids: CASSLAFGTGNTIYF. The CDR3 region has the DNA TGTGCCAGCAGCTTAGCTTTTGGCACTGGAAACACCATATATTTT.

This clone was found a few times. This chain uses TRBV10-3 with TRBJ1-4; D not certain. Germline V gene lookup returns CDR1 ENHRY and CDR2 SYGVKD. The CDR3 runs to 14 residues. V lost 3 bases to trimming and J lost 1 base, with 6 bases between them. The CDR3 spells CAISEAITNEKLFF. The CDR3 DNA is TGTGCCATCAGTGAAGCTATAACTAATGAAAAACTGTTTTTT.

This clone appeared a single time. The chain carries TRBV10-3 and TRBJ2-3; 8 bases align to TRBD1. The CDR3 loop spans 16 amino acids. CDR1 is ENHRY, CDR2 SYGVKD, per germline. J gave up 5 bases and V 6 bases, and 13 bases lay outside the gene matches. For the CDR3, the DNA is TGTGCCATCAGCACAATCGACAGGGGCGGCGTAGATACGCAGTATTTT. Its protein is CAISTIDRGGVDTQYF.

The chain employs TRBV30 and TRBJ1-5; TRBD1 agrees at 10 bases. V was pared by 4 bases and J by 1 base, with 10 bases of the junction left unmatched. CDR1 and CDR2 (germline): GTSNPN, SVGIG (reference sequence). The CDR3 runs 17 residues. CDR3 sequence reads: CAWNRRTGGGSNQPQHF. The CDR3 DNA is TGTGCCTGGAACCGCCGGACAGGGGGAGGGAGCAATCAGCCCCAGCATTTT.

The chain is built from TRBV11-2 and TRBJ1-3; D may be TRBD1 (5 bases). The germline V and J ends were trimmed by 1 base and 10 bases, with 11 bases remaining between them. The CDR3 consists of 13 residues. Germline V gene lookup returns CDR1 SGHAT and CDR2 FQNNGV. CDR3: CASSLVAGGTIYF. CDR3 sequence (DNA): TGTGCCAGCAGCTTAGTGGCGGGGGGGACCATATATTTT.

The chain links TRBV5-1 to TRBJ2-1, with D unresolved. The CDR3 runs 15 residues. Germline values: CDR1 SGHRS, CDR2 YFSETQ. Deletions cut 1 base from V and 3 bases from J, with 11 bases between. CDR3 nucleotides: TGCGCCAGCAGCTTGAGTAGCACCTACTACAATGAGCAGTTCTTC. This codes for CASSLSSTYYNEQFF.

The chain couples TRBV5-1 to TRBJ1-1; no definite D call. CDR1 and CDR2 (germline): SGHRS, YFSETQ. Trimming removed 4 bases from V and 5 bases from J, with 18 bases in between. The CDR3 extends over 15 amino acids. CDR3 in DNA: TGCGCCAGCAGCGCCGGTGGGTTTGGAGGGACTGAAGCTTTCTTT. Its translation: CASSAGGFGGTEAFF.

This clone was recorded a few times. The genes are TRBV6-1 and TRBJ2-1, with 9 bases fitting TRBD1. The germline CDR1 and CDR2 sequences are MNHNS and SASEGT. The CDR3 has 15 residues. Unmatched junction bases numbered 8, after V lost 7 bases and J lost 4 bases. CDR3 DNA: TGTGCCAGCATCCGCCGGGACAGGGAATACAATGAGCAGTTCTTC. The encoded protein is CASIRRDREYNEQFF.

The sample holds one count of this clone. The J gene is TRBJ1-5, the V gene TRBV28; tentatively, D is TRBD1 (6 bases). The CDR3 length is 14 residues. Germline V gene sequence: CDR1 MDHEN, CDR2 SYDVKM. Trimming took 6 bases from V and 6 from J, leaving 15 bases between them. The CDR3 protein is CASRIQGSRQPQHF. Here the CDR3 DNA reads TGTGCCAGCAGGATTCAGGGGTCGCGTCAGCCCCAGCATTTT.

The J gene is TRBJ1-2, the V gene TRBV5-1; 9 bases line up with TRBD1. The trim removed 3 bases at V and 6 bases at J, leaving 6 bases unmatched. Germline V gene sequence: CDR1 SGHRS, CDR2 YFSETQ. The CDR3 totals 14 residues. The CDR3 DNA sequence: TGCGCCAGCAGCTCGGGACAGGGTACGGATGGCTACACCTTC. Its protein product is CASSSGQGTDGYTF. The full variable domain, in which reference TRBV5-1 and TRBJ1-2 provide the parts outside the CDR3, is KAGVTQTPRYLIKTRGQQVTLSCSPISGHRSVSWYQQTPGQGLQFLFEYFSETQRNKGNFPGRFSGRQFSNSRSEMNVSTLELGDSALYLCASSSGQGTDGYTFGSGTRLTVV.

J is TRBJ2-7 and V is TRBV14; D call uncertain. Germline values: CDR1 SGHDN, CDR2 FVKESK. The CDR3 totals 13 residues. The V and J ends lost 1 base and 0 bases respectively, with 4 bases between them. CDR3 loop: CASSQGYSYEQYF. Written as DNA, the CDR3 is TGTGCCAGCAGCCAAGGCTACTCCTACGAGCAGTACTTC.

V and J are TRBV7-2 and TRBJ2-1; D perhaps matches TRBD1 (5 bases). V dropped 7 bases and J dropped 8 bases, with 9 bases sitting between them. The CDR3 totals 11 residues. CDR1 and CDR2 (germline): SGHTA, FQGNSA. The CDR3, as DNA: TGTGCCAGCACCCACAGGTATGAGCAGTTCTTC. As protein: CASTHRYEQFF.

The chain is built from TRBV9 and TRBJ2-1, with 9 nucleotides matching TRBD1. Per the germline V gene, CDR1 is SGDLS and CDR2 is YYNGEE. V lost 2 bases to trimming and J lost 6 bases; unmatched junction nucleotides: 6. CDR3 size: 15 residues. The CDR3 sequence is CASSVAGQGRNEQFF. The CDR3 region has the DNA TGTGCCAGCAGCGTGGCTGGACAGGGGCGCAATGAGCAGTTCTTC.

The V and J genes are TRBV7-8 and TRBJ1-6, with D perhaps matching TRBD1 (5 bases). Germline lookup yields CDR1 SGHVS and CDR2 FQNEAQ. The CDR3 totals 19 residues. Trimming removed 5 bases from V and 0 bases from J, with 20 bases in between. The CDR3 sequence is CASSPGGVRTSSYNSPLHF. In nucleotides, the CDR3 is TGTGCCAGCAGCCCCGGAGGGGTCCGGACTAGCTCCTATAATTCACCCCTCCACTTT.

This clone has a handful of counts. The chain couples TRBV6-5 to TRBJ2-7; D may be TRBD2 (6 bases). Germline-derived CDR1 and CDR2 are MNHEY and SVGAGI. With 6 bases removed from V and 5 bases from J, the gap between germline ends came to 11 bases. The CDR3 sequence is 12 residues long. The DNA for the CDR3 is TGTGCCAGCAGAACGGGAGTTAACGAGCAGTACTTC. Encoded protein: CASRTGVNEQYF.

The CDR3 loop reads CASSYSGVYTEAFF. The DNA of the CDR3 is TGTGCCAGCAGTTACAGCGGGGTTTACACTGAAGCTTTCTTT. The chain carries TRBV6-5 and TRBJ1-1; D unclear. Deletions cut 2 bases from V and 3 bases from J, with 10 bases between. Germline V gives CDR1 MNHEY, CDR2 SVGAGI. This CDR3 spans 14 amino acids.

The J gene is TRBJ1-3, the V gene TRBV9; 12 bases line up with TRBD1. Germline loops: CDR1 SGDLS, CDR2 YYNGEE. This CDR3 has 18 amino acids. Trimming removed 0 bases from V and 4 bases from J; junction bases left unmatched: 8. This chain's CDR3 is CASSVGWGQGASGNTIYF. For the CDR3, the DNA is TGTGCCAGCAGCGTAGGGTGGGGACAGGGGGCGTCCGGAAACACCATATATTTT.